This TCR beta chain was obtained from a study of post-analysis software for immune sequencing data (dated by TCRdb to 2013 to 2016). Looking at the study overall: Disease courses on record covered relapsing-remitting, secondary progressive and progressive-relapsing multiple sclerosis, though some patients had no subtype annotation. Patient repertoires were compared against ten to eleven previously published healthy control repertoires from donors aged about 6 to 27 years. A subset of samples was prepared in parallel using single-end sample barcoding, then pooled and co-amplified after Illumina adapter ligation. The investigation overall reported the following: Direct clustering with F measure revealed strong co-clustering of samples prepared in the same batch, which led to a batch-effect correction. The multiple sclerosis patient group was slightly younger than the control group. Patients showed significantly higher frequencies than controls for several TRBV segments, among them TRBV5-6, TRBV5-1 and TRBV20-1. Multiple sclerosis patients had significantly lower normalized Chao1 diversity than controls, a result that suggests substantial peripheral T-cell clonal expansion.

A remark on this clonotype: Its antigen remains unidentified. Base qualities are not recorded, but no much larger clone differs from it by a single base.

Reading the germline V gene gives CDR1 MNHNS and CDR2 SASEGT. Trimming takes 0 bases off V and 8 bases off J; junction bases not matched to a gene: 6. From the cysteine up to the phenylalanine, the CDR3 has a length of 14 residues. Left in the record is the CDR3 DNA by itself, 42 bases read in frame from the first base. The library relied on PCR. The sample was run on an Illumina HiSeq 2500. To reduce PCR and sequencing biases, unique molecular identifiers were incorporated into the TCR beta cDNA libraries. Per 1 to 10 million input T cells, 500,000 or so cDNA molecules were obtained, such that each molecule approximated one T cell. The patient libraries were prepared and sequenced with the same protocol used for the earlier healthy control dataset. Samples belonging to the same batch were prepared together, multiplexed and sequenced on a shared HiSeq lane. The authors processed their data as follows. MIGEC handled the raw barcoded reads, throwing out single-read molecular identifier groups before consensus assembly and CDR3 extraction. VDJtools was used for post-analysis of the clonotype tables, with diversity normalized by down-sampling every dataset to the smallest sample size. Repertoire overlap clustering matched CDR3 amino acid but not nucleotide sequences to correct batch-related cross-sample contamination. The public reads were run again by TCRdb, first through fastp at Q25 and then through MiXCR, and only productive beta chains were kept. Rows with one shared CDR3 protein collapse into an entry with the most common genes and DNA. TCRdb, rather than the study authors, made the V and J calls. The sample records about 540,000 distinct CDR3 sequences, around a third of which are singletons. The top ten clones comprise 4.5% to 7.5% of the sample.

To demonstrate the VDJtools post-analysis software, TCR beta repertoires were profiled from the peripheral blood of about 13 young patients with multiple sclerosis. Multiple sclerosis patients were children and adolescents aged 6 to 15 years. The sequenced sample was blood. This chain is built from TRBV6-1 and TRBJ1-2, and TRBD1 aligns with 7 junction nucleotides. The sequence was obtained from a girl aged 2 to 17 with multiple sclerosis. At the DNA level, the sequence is TGTGCCAGCAGTGAAGCGCGGGGAGGGGGCGGCTACACCTTC. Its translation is CASSEARGGGGYTF.